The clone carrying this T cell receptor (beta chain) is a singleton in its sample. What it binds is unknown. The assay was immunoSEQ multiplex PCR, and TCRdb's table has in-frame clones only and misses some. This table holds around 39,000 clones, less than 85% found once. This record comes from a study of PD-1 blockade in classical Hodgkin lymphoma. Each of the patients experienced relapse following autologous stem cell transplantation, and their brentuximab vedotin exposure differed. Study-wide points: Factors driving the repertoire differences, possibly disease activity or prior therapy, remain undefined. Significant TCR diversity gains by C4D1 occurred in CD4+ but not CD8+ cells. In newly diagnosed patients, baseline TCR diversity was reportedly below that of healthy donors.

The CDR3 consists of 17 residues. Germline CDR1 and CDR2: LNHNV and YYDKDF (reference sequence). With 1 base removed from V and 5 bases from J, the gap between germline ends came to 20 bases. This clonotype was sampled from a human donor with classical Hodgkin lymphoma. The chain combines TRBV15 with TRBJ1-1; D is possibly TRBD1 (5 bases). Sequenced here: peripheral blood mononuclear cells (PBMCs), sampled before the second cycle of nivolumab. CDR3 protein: CATSRVSRSDRGTEAFF. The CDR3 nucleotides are TGTGCCACCAGCAGAGTATCTCGTTCGGATCGGGGGACTGAAGCTTTCTTT.